This TCR beta chain was sequenced during a study of blood T cell repertoires in COVID-19. V lost 8 bases to trimming and J lost 7 bases; unmatched junction nucleotides: 5. The V gene's germline CDR1 is SGHTA and CDR2 FQGTGA. This CDR3 is built from 13 residues. This clone was found once. Assay: immunoSEQ multiplex PCR; the TCRdb copy retains only in-frame clones and omits some. Counted here are 130,000 to 150,000 clones, roughly 88% occurring once; the ten biggest clones make up 1.7%. This sequence was found in a woman aged 45-59 years with acute or convalescent COVID-19. V usage is TRBV7-3 and J usage is TRBJ2-1, with 10 bases fitting TRBD2. Sequencing input: peripheral blood. The CDR3 region is CASRTSGDNEQFF. The CDR3 DNA sequence: TGTGCCAGCCGGACTAGCGGAGATAATGAGCAGTTCTTC.